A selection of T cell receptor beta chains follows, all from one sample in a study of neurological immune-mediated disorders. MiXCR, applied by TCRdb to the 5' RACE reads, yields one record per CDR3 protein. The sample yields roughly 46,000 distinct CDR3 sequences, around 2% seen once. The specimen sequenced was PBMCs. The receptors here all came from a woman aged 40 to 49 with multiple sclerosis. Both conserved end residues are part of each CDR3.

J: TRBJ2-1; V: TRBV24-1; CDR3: CATSDFGLAEGEQFF
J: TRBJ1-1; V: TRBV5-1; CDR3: CASSLFLSDTEAFF
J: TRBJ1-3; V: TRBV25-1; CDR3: CASSESYYSGNTIYF
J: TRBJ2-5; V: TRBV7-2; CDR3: CASSSGLALETQYF
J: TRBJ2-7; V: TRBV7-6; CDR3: CASSVTYEQYF
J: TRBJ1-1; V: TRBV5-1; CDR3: CATRWDLGTEAFF
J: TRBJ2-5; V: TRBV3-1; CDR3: CASSSRLGETQYF
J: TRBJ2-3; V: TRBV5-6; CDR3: CASSSRDRGPDTQYF
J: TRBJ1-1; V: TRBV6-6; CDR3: CASRPGTAEAFF
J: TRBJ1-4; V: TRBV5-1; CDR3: CASSFYSFPGEKLFF
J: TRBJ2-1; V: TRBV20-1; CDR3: CSARGSGGQYNEQFF
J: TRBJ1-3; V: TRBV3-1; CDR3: CASSLVGGAGNTIYF
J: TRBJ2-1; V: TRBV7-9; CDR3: CASSLDGAGNEQFF
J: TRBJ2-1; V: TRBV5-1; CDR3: CASSLNQPYNEQFF
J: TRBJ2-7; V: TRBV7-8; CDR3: CASSFASSGGAYEQYF
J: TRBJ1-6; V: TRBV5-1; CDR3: CASSAGQRNSPLHF
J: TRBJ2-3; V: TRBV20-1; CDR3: CSAERGSTDTQYF
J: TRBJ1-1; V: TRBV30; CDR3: CAWTEQGTAEAFF
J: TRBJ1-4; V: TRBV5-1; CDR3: CASSGTGHRQKLFF
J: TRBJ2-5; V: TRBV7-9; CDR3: CASSLALQETQYF
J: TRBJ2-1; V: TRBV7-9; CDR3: CASSRRTQGNNEQFF
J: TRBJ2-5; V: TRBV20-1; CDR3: CSARDGRETQYF
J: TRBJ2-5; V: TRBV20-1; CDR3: CSARAPSMGTQYF
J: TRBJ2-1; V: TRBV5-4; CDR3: CASSWASGGAVNEQFF
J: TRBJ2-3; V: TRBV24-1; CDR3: CATSDPLTDTQYF
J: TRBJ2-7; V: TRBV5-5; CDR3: CASSSRGRPSGQYF
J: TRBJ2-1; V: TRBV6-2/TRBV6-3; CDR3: CASRPPYNEQFF
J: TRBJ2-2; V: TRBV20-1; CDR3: CSATRGGAGELFF
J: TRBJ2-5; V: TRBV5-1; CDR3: CASSLGVEETQYF
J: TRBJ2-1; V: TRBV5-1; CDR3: CASSPEPNSYNEQFF
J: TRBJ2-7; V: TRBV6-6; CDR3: CASGLTRSYEQYF
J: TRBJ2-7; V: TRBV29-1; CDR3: CSVVRGLSPYEQYF
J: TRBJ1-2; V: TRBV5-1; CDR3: CASSLEPVDYGYTF
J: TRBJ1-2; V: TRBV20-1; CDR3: CSARDRSFYGYTF
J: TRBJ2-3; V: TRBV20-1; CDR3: CSVRDRGTDTQYF
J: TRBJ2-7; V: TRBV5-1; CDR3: CASSLDGDRVYEQYF
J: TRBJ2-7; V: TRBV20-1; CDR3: CSATSGGAWEQYF
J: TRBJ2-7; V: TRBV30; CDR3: CAWGWGAEQYF
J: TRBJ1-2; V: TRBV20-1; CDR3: CSARVDYGYTF
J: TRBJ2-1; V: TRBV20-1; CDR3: CSAFPPGTSGGNNEQFF